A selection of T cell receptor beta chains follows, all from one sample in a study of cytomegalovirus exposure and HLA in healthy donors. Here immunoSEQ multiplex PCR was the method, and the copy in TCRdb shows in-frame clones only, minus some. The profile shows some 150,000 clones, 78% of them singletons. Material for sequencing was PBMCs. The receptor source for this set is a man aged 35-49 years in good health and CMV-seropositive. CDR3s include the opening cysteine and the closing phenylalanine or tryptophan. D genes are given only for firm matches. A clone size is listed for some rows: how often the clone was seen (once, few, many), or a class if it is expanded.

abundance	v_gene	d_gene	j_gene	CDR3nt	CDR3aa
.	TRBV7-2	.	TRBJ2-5	TGTGCCAGCAGCTTTCAATCGGGTTCAGAGACCCAGTACTTC	CASSFQSGSETQYF
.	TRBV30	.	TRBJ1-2	TGTGCCTGGAGTGTACGGGGAAATTTATATGGCTACACCTTC	CAWSVRGNLYGYTF
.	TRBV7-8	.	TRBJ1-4	TGTGCCAGCAGCTCAGGGGAACCTAATGAAAAACTGTTTTTT	CASSSGEPNEKLFF
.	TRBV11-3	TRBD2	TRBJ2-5	TGTGCCAGCAGCTTAGGGAATTGGGCGGGAGGGCCAGAGACCCAGTACTTC	CASSLGNWAGGPETQYF
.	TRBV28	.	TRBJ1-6	TGTGCCAGCAACCTACAGCGGTATTCACCCCTCCACTTT	CASNLQRYSPLHF
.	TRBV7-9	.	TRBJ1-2	TGTTCCAGCAGCCCAGGGGCCTATGCCTATGGCTACACCTTC	CSSSPGAYAYGYTF
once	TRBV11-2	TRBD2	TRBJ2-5	TGTGCCAGCAGCCCGGGACTAGCGGGAGAGACCCAGTACTTC	CASSPGLAGETQYF
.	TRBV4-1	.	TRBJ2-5	TGCGCCAGCAGCCTTATGACTAGCCAAGAGACCCAGTACTTC	CASSLMTSQETQYF
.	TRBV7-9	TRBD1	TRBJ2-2	TGTTCCAGCAGCTCGGGCCGGGACAGGGGGCGGCGGAAGCTGTTTTTT	CSSSSGRDRGRRKLFF
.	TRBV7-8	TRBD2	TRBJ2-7	TGTGCCAGCAGCACGACTAGCGGGAGCTACGAGCAGTACTTC	CASSTTSGSYEQYF
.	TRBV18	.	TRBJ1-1	TGTGCCAGCTCACCACTGTCAGGGGACACTGAAGCTTTCTTT	CASSPLSGDTEAFF
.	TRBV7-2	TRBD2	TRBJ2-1	TGTGCCAGCAGCTTAGCCGGACTAGCGGGAGTGGGAGAGCAGTTCTTC	CASSLAGLAGVGEQFF
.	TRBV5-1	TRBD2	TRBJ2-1	TGCGCCAGCAGCTTTAATGCGGGAGGCTCCTACAATGAGCAGTTCTTC	CASSFNAGGSYNEQFF
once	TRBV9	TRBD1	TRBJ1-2	TGTGCCAGCAGCGTAGGGGACAGGGACGAGATCTATGGCTACACCTTC	CASSVGDRDEIYGYTF
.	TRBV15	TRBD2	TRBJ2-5	TGTGCCACCAGCAGAGCGAGGGGACTAGCGGGAGGAGAGACCCAGTACTTC	CATSRARGLAGGETQYF
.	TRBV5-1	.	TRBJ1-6	TGCGCCAGCAGCTTGGATAGGGGCAGAGCGAATTATTCACCCCTCCACTTT	CASSLDRGRANYSPLHF
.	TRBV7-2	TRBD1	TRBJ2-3	TGTGCCAGCAGCCGAACACAGGGGGCAGATACGCAGTATTTT	CASSRTQGADTQYF
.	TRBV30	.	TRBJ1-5	TGTGCCTGGAGTGCAGAAGGCAATCAGCCCCAGCATTTT	CAWSAEGNQPQHF
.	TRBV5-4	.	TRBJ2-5	TGTGCCAGCAGCTTCCCACAAGAGACCCAGTACTTC	CASSFPQETQYF
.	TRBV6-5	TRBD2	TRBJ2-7	TGTGCCAGCAGTTACTTCCTAGCGGGAGCCTACGAGCAGTACTTC	CASSYFLAGAYEQYF
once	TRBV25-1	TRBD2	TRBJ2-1	TGTGCCAGTAGCGGGGGGGGATCCAATGAGCAGTTCTTC	CASSGGGSNEQFF
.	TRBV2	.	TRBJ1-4	TGTGCCAGCAAGAGCACAACGGGAGCTAATGAAAAACTGTTTTTT	CASKSTTGANEKLFF
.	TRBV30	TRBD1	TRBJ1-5	TGTGCCTGGAGTAGGGGGGGACAGGCAAACGCCCAGCATTTT	CAWSRGGQANAQHF